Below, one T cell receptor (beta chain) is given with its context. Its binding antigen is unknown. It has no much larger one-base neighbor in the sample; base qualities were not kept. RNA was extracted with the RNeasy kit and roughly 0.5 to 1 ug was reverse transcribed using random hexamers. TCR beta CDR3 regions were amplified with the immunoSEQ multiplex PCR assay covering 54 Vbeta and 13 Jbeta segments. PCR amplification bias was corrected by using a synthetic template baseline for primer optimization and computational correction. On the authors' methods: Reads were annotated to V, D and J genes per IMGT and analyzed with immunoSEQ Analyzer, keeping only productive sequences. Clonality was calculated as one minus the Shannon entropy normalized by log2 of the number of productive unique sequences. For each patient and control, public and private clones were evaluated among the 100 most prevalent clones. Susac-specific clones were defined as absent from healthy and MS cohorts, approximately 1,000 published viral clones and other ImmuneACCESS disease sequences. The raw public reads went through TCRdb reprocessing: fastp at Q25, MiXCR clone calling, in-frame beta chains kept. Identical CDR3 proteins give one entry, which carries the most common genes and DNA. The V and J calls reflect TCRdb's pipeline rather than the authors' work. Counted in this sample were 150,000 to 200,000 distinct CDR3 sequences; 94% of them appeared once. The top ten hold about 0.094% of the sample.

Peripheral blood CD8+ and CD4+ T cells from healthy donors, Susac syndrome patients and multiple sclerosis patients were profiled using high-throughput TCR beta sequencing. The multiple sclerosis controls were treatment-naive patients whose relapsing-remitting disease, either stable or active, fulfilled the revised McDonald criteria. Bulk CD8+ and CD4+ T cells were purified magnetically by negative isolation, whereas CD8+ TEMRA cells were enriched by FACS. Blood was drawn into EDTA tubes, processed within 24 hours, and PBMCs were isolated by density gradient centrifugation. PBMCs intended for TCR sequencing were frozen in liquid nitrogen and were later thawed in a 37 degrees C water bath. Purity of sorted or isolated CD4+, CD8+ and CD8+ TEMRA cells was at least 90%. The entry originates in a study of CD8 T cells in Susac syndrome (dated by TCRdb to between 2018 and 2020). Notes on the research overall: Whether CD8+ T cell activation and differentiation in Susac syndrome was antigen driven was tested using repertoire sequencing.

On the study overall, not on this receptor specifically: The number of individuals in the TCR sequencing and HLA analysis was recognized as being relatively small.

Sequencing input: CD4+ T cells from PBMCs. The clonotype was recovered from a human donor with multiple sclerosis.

The CDR3 protein: CSVVSLNYGYTF. In nucleotide form, the sequence is TGCAGCGTTGTGTCCCTGAACTATGGCTACACCTTC. The chain employs TRBV29-1 and TRBJ1-2; the D gene is unclear. The CDR3 starts with the cysteine, ends with the phenylalanine, and has 12 residues. Only CDR3 DNA is held: 36 bases, read in frame from base 1. V lost 4 bases and J lost 2 bases; the stretch between them is 8 bases long. CDR1 and CDR2 are drawn from the germline V gene: SQVTM, ANQGSEA.